The 11 T cell receptor beta chains below were found in one sample sequenced in a study of T cell changes during pregnancy in multiple sclerosis. Data came from immunoSEQ multiplex PCR; TCRdb stores just in-frame clones and leaves some out. Of approximately 43,000 clones detected, approximately 92% appear once; the ten largest clones hold about 4%. The sequencing used CD8+ T cells from peripheral blood mononuclear cells, collected after pregnancy. The receptor source for this set is a female donor with multiple sclerosis, enrolled in a pregnancy study.

V gene TRBV11-2 combines with J gene TRBJ2-7, with D unclear. Trimming cost V 3 bases and J 2 bases, with 8 bases left between them. This CDR3 contains 13 residues. CDR1 is SGHAT and CDR2 is FQNNGV in the germline V gene. The CDR3 coding sequence is TGTGCCAGCAGCTTTGAGATTCCCTACGAGCAGTACTTC. Its protein product is CASSFEIPYEQYF.

Only a few counts were recorded for this clone. This chain uses TRBV13 with TRBJ1-1, with 8 bases fitting TRBD1. Germline CDR1 is PRHDT and CDR2 is FYEKMQ (reference sequence). V lost 8 bases and J lost 5; bases outside the gene matches: 4. The CDR3 is made up of 12 amino acids. CDR3: CASGQGWTEAFF. DNA for the CDR3: TGTGCCAGCGGACAGGGTTGGACTGAAGCTTTCTTT.

This rearrangement joins TRBV27 to TRBJ2-1; TRBD2 might be the D (5 bases). Deletions cut 5 bases from V and 4 bases from J, with 15 bases between. CDR3 size: 15 residues. Germline V gives CDR1 MNHEY, CDR2 SMNVEV (reference sequence). This CDR3 is CASSEGPRSYNEQFF. The CDR3 bases are TGTGCCAGCAGTGAGGGCCCCCGTAGTTACAATGAGCAGTTCTTC.

The chain joins TRBV28 to TRBJ2-1; 7 nucleotides match TRBD1. With V trimmed by 6 bases and J by 8 bases, 7 bases remained unmatched. Germline V gene lookup returns CDR1 MDHEN and CDR2 SYDVKM. The CDR3 spans 13 residues. CDR3 DNA sequence: TGTGCCAGCAGACCCAGGGGGTTGGATGAGCAGTTCTTC. Translating gives CASRPRGLDEQFF.

This rearrangement joins TRBV19 to TRBJ2-2; 8 positions agree with TRBD2. This CDR3 is 16 amino acids long. Germline lookup yields CDR1 LNHDA and CDR2 SQIVND (reference sequence). J lost 4 bases, V lost 1 base, and 5 bases had no gene match. CDR3 protein: CASSIGSGGATGELFF. The CDR3 nucleotides read TGTGCCAGTAGTATAGGTTCGGGGGGGGCCACCGGGGAGCTGTTTTTT.

V gene TRBV11-2 combines with J gene TRBJ2-5; 11 nucleotides align to TRBD2. This CDR3 region has 18 residues. Per germline, CDR1 SGHAT and CDR2 FQNNGV. The junction had 9 bases not matched to a gene; V was cut back by 1 base and J by 2 bases. This CDR3 is CASSLVPFLAGGQETQYF. In nucleotides, the CDR3 is TGTGCCAGCAGCTTAGTCCCCTTCTTAGCGGGAGGGCAAGAGACCCAGTACTTC.

The V call is TRBV25-1, the J call TRBJ2-7; a weak D match, TRBD2 (7 bases). This CDR3 region has 12 residues. V lost 10 bases, J lost 2 bases, and 12 bases lay in between. From germline, CDR1 is MGHDK and CDR2 SYGVNS. The CDR3 nucleotides are TGTGCCACCCAAGGGGGGGCCTACGAGCAGTACTTC. The encoded protein is CATQGGAYEQYF.

The chain couples TRBV28 to TRBJ1-5; TRBD1 matches at 8 bases. Germline V lookup: CDR1 MDHEN, CDR2 SYDVKM. V trimming: 6 bases; J trimming: 10 bases; junction bases outside the gene matches: 8. This CDR3 is 13 amino acids long. The CDR3 is CASRQDRDAPQHF. The CDR3 DNA reads as TGTGCCAGCAGACAGGACAGGGATGCTCCCCAGCATTTT.

The rearrangement joins TRBV10-1 to TRBJ1-1; tentatively, D is TRBD1 (5 bases). This CDR3 has 13 amino acids. The V and J ends lost 3 bases and 6 bases respectively, with 11 bases between them. In germline, CDR1 is WNHNN, CDR2 SYGVQD (reference sequence). The CDR3 DNA reads as TGCGCCAGCAGTGATTACAGGTCCGCTGAAGCTTTCTTT. This sequence encodes CASSDYRSAEAFF.

The V and J genes are TRBV2 and TRBJ2-1, with D possibly being TRBD1 (6 bases). CDR1 is SNHLY, CDR2 FYNNEI, per germline. The CDR3 has 13 residues. V shed 7 bases and J shed 2 bases, with 9 bases lying between them. Here the CDR3 reads CASTDRTYNEQFF. CDR3 sequence (DNA): TGTGCCAGCACGGACAGAACCTACAATGAGCAGTTCTTC. Full variable domain (missing parts from reference TRBV2 and TRBJ2-1): EPEVTQTPSHQVTQMGQEVILRCVPISNHLYFYWYRQILGQKVEFLVSFYNNEISEKSEIFDDQFSVERPDGSNFTLKIRSTKLEDSAMYFCASTDRTYNEQFFGPGTRLTVL.

CDR3 bases: TGTGCCAGCAGCTTAGGAGATCCCAGGGGATTTGGCAATGAGCAGTTCTTC. Translation gives CASSLGDPRGFGNEQFF. V and J are TRBV11-2 and TRBJ2-1, with a tentative D call TRBD1 (6 bases). V lost 1 base to trimming and J lost 6 bases, with 19 bases between them. The length of the CDR3 is 17 residues. Germline values: CDR1 SGHAT, CDR2 FQNNGV.